These 26 T cell receptor beta chains share one sample of origin, sequenced in a study of cytomegalovirus exposure and HLA in healthy donors. With 60 Vbeta and 13 Jbeta primers, the PCR was carried out. TCRdb's copy holds only in-frame clones and misses some; the assay was immunoSEQ multiplex PCR. The sample consists of 200,000 to 300,000 clones, about 86% of them appearing once. Sequenced sample: PBMCs. These receptors all stem from a woman aged 60-75 years in good health and CMV-seropositive.

The chain is built from TRBV7-3 and TRBJ2-1, with D possibly being TRBD2 (6 bases). Trimming stripped 2 bases from V and 0 bases from J, with 11 bases between. Germline loops: CDR1 SGHTA, CDR2 FQGTGA. The CDR3 is 16 residues long. CDR3 coding DNA: TGTGCCAGCAGCTTATCGGAGGGAAGCTCCTACAATGAGCAGTTCTTC. It codes for CASSLSEGSSYNEQFF.

This chain uses TRBV7-9 with TRBJ2-5; D is possibly TRBD1 (5 bases). CDR1 and CDR2 from the germline V gene are SEHNR and FQNEAQ (reference sequence). The CDR3 length is 14 residues. V lost 5 bases, J lost 0 bases, and 10 bases lay in between. Here the CDR3 reads CASSLPRDQETQYF. The DNA for the CDR3 is TGTGCCAGCAGCCTGCCCAGGGACCAAGAGACCCAGTACTTC.

CDR3 sequence reads: CASRERLIAYNEQFF. CDR3 nucleotides: TGTGCCAGCAGAGAAAGACTCATTGCCTACAATGAGCAGTTCTTC. This rearrangement joins TRBV6-6 to TRBJ2-1; D is uncertain. The CDR3 is 15 amino acids. Deletions cut 6 bases from V and 2 bases from J, with 14 bases between. CDR1 and CDR2 (germline): MNHNY, SVGAGI (reference sequence).

This rearrangement joins TRBV2 to TRBJ2-7, with 7 positions matching TRBD1. The CDR3 length is 16 residues. The J segment lost 0 bases and the V segment lost 3 bases, leaving 8 bases of the junction unmatched. The germline V gene has CDR1 SNHLY and CDR2 FYNNEI. In DNA, the CDR3 is TGTGCCAGCAGTGATTTCAAGGGGGCGAGCTCCTACGAGCAGTACTTC. This codes for CASSDFKGASSYEQYF. Looking up the rest from reference TRBV2 and TRBJ2-7 gives the full variable domain: EPEVTQTPSHQVTQMGQEVILRCVPISNHLYFYWYRQILGQKVEFLVSFYNNEISEKSEIFDDQFSVERPDGSNFTLKIRSTKLEDSAMYFCASSDFKGASSYEQYFGPGTRLTVT.

This clone was found a few times. The chain joins TRBV6-5 to TRBJ1-1, with a weak D call TRBD1 (6 bases). This CDR3 comprises 11 residues. V gave up 11 bases and J gave up 5 bases, with 12 bases separating them. The germline V gene has CDR1 MNHEY and CDR2 SVGAGI. CDR3 DNA sequence: TGTGCCGTTGGGGGCAGGACTGAAGCTTTCTTT. Amino acids: CAVGGRTEAFF.

The V gene is TRBV7-9, the J gene TRBJ1-2; the D gene is possibly TRBD1 (5 bases). CDR3 size: 12 residues. From germline, CDR1 is SEHNR and CDR2 FQNEAQ (reference sequence). V lost 4 bases and J lost 7, with 10 bases in between. The CDR3 DNA reads TGTGCCAGCAGCTCCGGGGGGGTTGGCTACACCTTC. Translating gives CASSSGGVGYTF. Full variable domain (missing parts from reference TRBV7-9 and TRBJ1-2): DTGVSQNPRHKITKRGQNVTFRCDPISEHNRLYWYRQTLGQGPEFLTYFQNEAQLEKSRLLSDRFSAERPKGSFSTLEIQRTEQGDSAMYLCASSSGGVGYTFGSGTRLTVV.

The genes are TRBV16 and TRBJ2-7; TRBD1 matches at 10 bases. Germline V lookup: CDR1 KGHSY, CDR2 FQNENV. V dropped 4 bases and J dropped 7; count of bases not matched to a gene: 4. The CDR3 has 13 amino acids. For the CDR3, the DNA is TGTGCCAGCAGCCGGGACAGGGGTGGGGAGCAGTACTTC. It encodes CASSRDRGGEQYF.

The V and J genes are TRBV11-2 and TRBJ2-1; 12 nucleotides align to TRBD2. This CDR3 is built from 16 residues. With V trimmed by 4 bases and J by 5 bases, 6 bases remained unmatched. Germline V gene sequence: CDR1 SGHAT, CDR2 FQNNGV. CDR3 in amino acids: CASSSILAGGNNEQFF. CDR3 coding DNA: TGTGCCAGCAGCTCCATACTAGCGGGAGGAAACAATGAGCAGTTCTTC.

J is TRBJ1-5 and V is TRBV19; possible D gene TRBD1, 5 bases. The germline V gene encodes CDR1 LNHDA and CDR2 SQIVND (reference sequence). The CDR3 runs to 13 residues. Trimming removed 8 bases at V and 3 bases at J, with 11 bases between. The CDR3 DNA reads TGTGCCAGTCTCGGGGGTATCAATCAGCCCCAGCATTTT. As protein: CASLGGINQPQHF.

V is TRBV4-2 and J is TRBJ2-1; possible D gene TRBD2, 6 bases. Between the trimmed V and J ends, which lost 6 bases and 9 bases, there was a span of 18 bases. CDR1 LGHNA and CDR2 YNFKEQ come from the germline V gene. CDR3 length: 14 residues. The CDR3 DNA is TGTGCCAGCAGAGGGACTGGTTCGGGAGTTGAGCAGTTCTTC. Its protein is CASRGTGSGVEQFF.

The chain carries TRBV15 and TRBJ1-2, with 7 nucleotides matching TRBD1. This CDR3 contains 13 residues. CDR1 and CDR2 (germline): LNHNV, YYDKDF (reference sequence). Losses at the gene ends were 3 bases for V and 5 bases for J; bases not matched to a gene: 3. This chain's CDR3 is CATSRGTVYGYTF. CDR3 bases: TGTGCCACCAGCAGGGGGACAGTGTATGGCTACACCTTC.

This chain uses TRBV15 with TRBJ2-5; perhaps TRBD2 as D (5 bases). CDR3 size: 15 residues. From germline, CDR1 is LNHNV and CDR2 YYDKDF (reference sequence). Trimming took off 1 base at V and 2 bases at J, with 11 bases between the two ends. The CDR3 region is CATSRVGAGQETQYF. The CDR3 region has the DNA TGTGCCACCAGCAGAGTGGGAGCCGGGCAAGAGACCCAGTACTTC. Together with reference TRBV15 and TRBJ2-5, the CDR3 gives the full variable domain: DAMVIQNPRYQVTQFGKPVTLSCSQTLNHNVMYWYQQKSSQAPKLLFHYYDKDFNNEADTPDNFQSRRPNTSFCFLDIRSPGLGDTAMYLCATSRVGAGQETQYFGPGTRLLVL.

The chain has TRBV5-1 and TRBJ2-2; 10 bases are shared with TRBD2. Losses at the gene ends were 3 bases for V and 2 bases for J; bases not matched to a gene: 4. Germline V CDR1 and CDR2: SGHRS, YFSETQ. CDR3 length: 16 amino acids. CDR3 amino acids: CASSSLAGGNTGELFF. The CDR3 nucleotides read TGCGCCAGCAGCTCATTAGCGGGAGGAAACACCGGGGAGCTGTTTTTT.

This chain joins TRBV7-2 and TRBJ1-2, with 8 bases aligning to TRBD1. The CDR3 is made up of 17 amino acids. V trimming: 3 bases; J trimming: 6 bases; junction bases outside the gene matches: 15. Germline V lookup: CDR1 SGHTA, CDR2 FQGNSA. The CDR3 is CASSFRTGTRTMDGYTF. The CDR3 DNA sequence: TGTGCCAGCAGCTTCCGGACAGGGACACGAACTATGGATGGCTACACCTTC. Variable domain in full (rest from reference TRBV7-2 and TRBJ1-2): GAGVSQSPSNKVTEKGKDVELRCDPISGHTALYWYRQSLGQGLEFLIYFQGNSAPDKSGLPSDRFSAERTGGSVSTLTIQRTQQEDSAVYLCASSFRTGTRTMDGYTFGSGTRLTVV.

The chain employs TRBV19 and TRBJ2-2; TRBD2 matches at 13 bases. CDR1 and CDR2 from the germline V gene are LNHDA and SQIVND (reference sequence). The V gene end was trimmed by 0 bases and the J gene end by 0 bases; junction bases not matched to a gene: 1. The CDR3 length is 18 residues. In nucleotides, the CDR3 is TGTGCCAGTAGTATAGATGGACTAGCGGGAGCGAACACCGGGGAGCTGTTTTTT. Amino acid sequence: CASSIDGLAGANTGELFF.

The chain joins TRBV23-1 to TRBJ2-1; 11 nucleotides match TRBD2. TRBV23-1 is an ORF; its function is uncertain. The ends lost 8 bases at V and 5 bases at J; junction bases unmatched: 5. This CDR3 comprises 14 residues. In DNA form, the CDR3 reads TGCGCCAGCCAGGTGGGACTAGCGGACAATGAGCAGTTCTTC. Amino acids: CASQVGLADNEQFF.

The gene calls are TRBV27 and TRBJ1-4, with D maybe TRBD1 (6 bases). Germline V gene data show CDR1 as MNHEY and CDR2 as SMNVEV (reference sequence). Trimming took 8 bases from V and 11 from J, leaving 15 bases between them. The CDR3 covers 12 residues. CDR3 sequence (DNA): TGTGCCAGCCGTTCGACAGGCACTAAACTGTTTTTT. Translation gives CASRSTGTKLFF.

The chain joins TRBV15 to TRBJ2-1; 9 bases fit TRBD1. The CDR3 has 14 residues. Germline V gene data show CDR1 as LNHNV and CDR2 as YYDKDF (reference sequence). J lost 8 bases, V lost 5 bases, and 7 bases had no gene match. CDR3: CATSLGTGRHEQFF. The CDR3 nucleotides are TGTGCCACCAGCCTAGGGACAGGGCGGCATGAGCAGTTCTTC.

The rearrangement joins TRBV2 to TRBJ1-4; the D is unclear. V gave up 3 bases and J gave up 7 bases, with 15 bases separating them. CDR3 length: 15 residues. Germline V gene data show CDR1 as SNHLY and CDR2 as FYNNEI. This chain's CDR3 is CASSEFGGYSEKLFF. CDR3 bases: TGTGCCAGCAGTGAGTTCGGAGGGTATTCTGAAAAACTGTTTTTT.

The chain couples TRBV5-4 to TRBJ1-2; TRBD1 matches at 7 bases. This CDR3 is 13 amino acids long. Trimming removed 2 bases from V and 4 bases from J; junction bases left unmatched: 2. Germline CDR1 reads SGHNT; CDR2 reads YYREEE (reference sequence). The CDR3 coding sequence is TGTGCCAGCAGCTTAGGGGACAGCTATGGCTACACCTTC. Encoded protein: CASSLGDSYGYTF.

A note on this clone: The sample has other DNA sequences that encode this CDR3 too. J is TRBJ2-7 and V is TRBV27, with a tentative D call TRBD2 (6 bases). The CDR3 consists of 11 residues. V shed 3 bases and J shed 7 bases, with 7 bases lying between them. CDR1 and CDR2 (germline): MNHEY, SMNVEV (reference sequence). CDR3 in DNA: TGTGCCAGCAGTTTTGCGGGAGAGCAGTACTTC. It is translated as CASSFAGEQYF.

The chain recombines TRBV5-1 with TRBJ2-3, with 8 bases matching TRBD2. Germline trimming cut 1 base from V and 1 base from J; bases unmatched to any gene: 5. This CDR3 is 16 amino acids long. Per germline, CDR1 SGHRS and CDR2 YFSETQ. The chain's CDR3 is CASSLTPLAGTDTQYF. As DNA, the CDR3 is TGCGCCAGCAGCTTGACCCCACTAGCGGGCACAGATACGCAGTATTTT.

This clone was counted a few times. This chain uses TRBV9 with TRBJ1-5; D is unresolved. The germline V gene has CDR1 SGDLS and CDR2 YYNGEE. V was cut by 2 bases and J by 4 bases, with 13 bases left in between. CDR3 length equals 15 residues. The CDR3 DNA follows: TGTGCCAGCAGCGTTGGTCCAGACGGGAATCAGCCCCAGCATTTT. Translated, it gives CASSVGPDGNQPQHF.

V usage is TRBV5-1 and J usage is TRBJ2-7; possibly TRBD2 for D (5 bases). Germline-derived CDR1 and CDR2 are SGHRS and YFSETQ. CDR3 length: 17 amino acids. Trimming pared 5 bases from V and 6 bases from J, leaving 27 bases between. CDR3 in amino acids: CASRRSYVPSTSREQYF. For the CDR3, the DNA is TGCGCCAGCAGAAGGTCCTACGTCCCTAGCACGTCTCGCGAGCAGTACTTC. Complete variable domain (other parts from reference TRBV5-1 and TRBJ2-7): KAGVTQTPRYLIKTRGQQVTLSCSPISGHRSVSWYQQTPGQGLQFLFEYFSETQRNKGNFPGRFSGRQFSNSRSEMNVSTLELGDSALYLCASRRSYVPSTSREQYFGPGTRLTVT.

The chain couples TRBV6-1 to TRBJ1-4, with a weak D call TRBD1 (5 bases). The CDR3 spans 13 residues. Trimming pared 6 bases from V and 5 bases from J, leaving 10 bases between. The germline gives CDR1 MNHNS, CDR2 SASEGT. DNA for the CDR3: TGTGCCAGCAGGGGGCAGACAAATGAAAAACTGTTTTTT. This sequence encodes CASRGQTNEKLFF.

This clone was seen a few times. The chain has TRBV28 and TRBJ1-1, with 11 bases fitting TRBD1. The CDR3 spans 16 residues. CDR1 MDHEN and CDR2 SYDVKM come from the germline V gene. V dropped 5 bases and J dropped 0; count of bases not matched to a gene: 5. CDR3 DNA: TGTGCCAGCAGTCAGGACAGGGGGCGCATGAACACTGAAGCTTTCTTT. Encoded protein: CASSQDRGRMNTEAFF. Using reference TRBV28 and TRBJ1-1 for the parts outside the CDR3, the full variable domain is DVKVTQSSRYLVKRTGEKVFLECVQDMDHENMFWYRQDPGLGLRLIYFSYDVKMKEKGDIPEGYSVSREKKERFSLILESASTNQTSMYLCASSQDRGRMNTEAFFGQGTRLTVV.